This T cell receptor beta chain was obtained from a study of blood T cell repertoires in COVID-19. Study-level background: Samples of COVID-19 (acute and convalescent) were obtained from the United States, Italy and Spain. The cDNA or gDNA used as material had been derived from T cells, B-cell-depleted T cells, or PBMCs.

The CDR3 extends over 18 amino acids. Trimming at V came to 2 bases and at J to 2 bases, leaving 13 bases not matched to a gene. Germline V gene data show CDR1 as SGDLS and CDR2 as YYNGEE. Assay: immunoSEQ multiplex PCR; the TCRdb copy retains only in-frame clones and omits some. The repertoire consists of approximately 240,000 clones, with 75% to 90% occurring once and the leading ten covering about 3.3%. Allocation to cohorts depended on clinical history reported by the participants. The sequence was obtained from a woman under 30 in a cohort exposed to, infected with or recovered from COVID-19 (not recorded which). The chain has TRBV9 and TRBJ1-2, with 9 bases identical to TRBD1. The sequencing input was PBMCs or T cells enriched from blood (not recorded which). CDR3 nucleotide sequence: TGTGCCAGCAGCGTTAACCGGGACAGGGACACCCCCAACTATGGCTACACCTTC. It is translated as CASSVNRDRDTPNYGYTF.